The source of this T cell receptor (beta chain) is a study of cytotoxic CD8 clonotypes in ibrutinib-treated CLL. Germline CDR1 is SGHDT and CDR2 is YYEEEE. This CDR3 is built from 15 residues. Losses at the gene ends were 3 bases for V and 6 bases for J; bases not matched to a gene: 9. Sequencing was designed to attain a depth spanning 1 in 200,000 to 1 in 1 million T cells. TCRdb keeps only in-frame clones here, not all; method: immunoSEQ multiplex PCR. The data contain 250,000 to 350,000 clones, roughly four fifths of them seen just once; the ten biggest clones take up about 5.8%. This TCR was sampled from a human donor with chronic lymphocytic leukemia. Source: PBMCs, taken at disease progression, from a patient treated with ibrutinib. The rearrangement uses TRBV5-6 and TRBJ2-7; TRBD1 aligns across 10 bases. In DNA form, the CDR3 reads TGTGCCAGCAGCTCGCCGGGACAGGGGTTCCTCGAGCAGTACTTC. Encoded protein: CASSSPGQGFLEQYF.